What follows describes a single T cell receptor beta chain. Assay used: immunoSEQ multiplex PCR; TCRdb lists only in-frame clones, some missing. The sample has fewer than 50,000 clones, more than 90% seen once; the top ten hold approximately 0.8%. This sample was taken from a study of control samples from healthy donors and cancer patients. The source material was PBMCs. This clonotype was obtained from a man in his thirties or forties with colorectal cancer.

DNA for the CDR3: TGCGCCAGCAGCTACAGGGTAAACACTGAAGCTTTCTTT. Translated: CASSYRVNTEAFF. The gene calls are TRBV5-1 and TRBJ1-1; D possibly corresponds to TRBD1 (6 bases). The ends were cut back, 3 bases at V and 2 bases at J, with 8 bases in the middle. CDR1 is SGHRS and CDR2 is YFSETQ in the germline V gene. This CDR3 is built from 13 residues.